The clone carrying this T cell receptor (beta chain) was counted many times. Its antigen is currently unknown. To make TCR beta libraries, researchers used iRepertoire HTBI primers and Arm-PCR of CDR3 regions. Each CDR3 protein gets one entry after TCRdb re-called the multiplex PCR reads with MiXCR. Of 400,000 to 500,000 distinct CDR3 sequences listed, under 25% are singletons. This entry belongs to a study of regulatory T cells in long-lasting Graves disease. Study-wide results and limits: The persistent group shared fewer than 3,500 public clonotypes, more than the 950 to 1,000 shared by new patients. Segments TRBV28, TRBJ1-2 and TRBJ2-5 showed preferential usage in persistent disease.

This CDR3 contains 16 residues. V trimming: 8 bases; J trimming: 5 bases; junction bases outside the gene matches: 13. CDR1 MNHEY and CDR2 SMNVEV come from the germline V gene (reference sequence). Specified time point: persistent/refractory GD, antithyroid drugs over 5 years with positive TRAb. From PBMCs, RNA was extracted and then used to make the TCR library. The material sequenced was peripheral blood mononuclear cells (PBMCs), taken when the disease was refractory, from a patient treated with antithyroid drugs. The chain uses TRBV27 and TRBJ2-5; 11 bases line up with TRBD1. This TCR came from a female donor with Graves disease. The chain's CDR3 is CASALGGQGAWETQYF. The CDR3, as DNA: TGTGCCAGCGCTCTCGGAGGACAGGGGGCTTGGGAGACCCAGTACTTC.